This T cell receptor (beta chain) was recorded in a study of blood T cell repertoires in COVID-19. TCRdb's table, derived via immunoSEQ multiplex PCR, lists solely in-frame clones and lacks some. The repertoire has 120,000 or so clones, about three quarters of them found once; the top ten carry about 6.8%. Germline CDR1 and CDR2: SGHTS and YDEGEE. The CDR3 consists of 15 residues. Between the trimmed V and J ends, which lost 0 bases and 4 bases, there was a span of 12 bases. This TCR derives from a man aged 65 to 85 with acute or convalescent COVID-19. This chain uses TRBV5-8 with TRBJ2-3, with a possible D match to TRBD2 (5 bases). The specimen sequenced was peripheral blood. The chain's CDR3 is CASSLGGPSPDTQYF. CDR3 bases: TGTGCCAGCAGCTTGGGGGGTCCTAGCCCAGATACGCAGTATTTT. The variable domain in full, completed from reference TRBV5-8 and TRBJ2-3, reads EAGVTQSPTHLIKTRGQQATLRCSPISGHTSVYWYQQALGLGLQFLLWYDEGEERNRGNFPPRFSGRQFPNYSSELNVNALELEDSALYLCASSLGGPSPDTQYFGPGTRLTVL.